The source of this T cell receptor (beta chain) is a study of spatial heterogeneity in lung cancer. As for the study in general: The count of detected beta-chain sequences consistently exceeded that of alpha-chain sequences. General study points: Whereas they appeared in blood less at follow-up, ubiquitous expanded tumor TCRs appeared there more at resection.

This clonotype was seen more than once but under ten times. Its antigen remains unknown. Germline CDR1 MNHEY, CDR2 SMNVEV (reference sequence). The CDR3 has 13 residues. Trimming removed 3 bases at V and 1 base at J, with 6 bases between. Time point described: sample taken at primary tumor resection. The sequenced material consisted of unsorted whole RNA from tumor, nontumor lung or frozen PBMC. A total of more than 65 untreated early-stage non-small cell lung cancer patients served as donors. Each TCR cDNA molecule carried a unique molecular identifier. TCRdb analysed the 5' RACE reads with MiXCR anew, one entry per CDR3 protein. The table has more than 80,000 distinct CDR3 sequences, 9.5% to 15% seen once.

The material sequenced was PBMCs, taken at surgery. The chain has TRBV27 and TRBJ1-1; D unclear. This TCR was sampled from a male donor with early-stage non-small cell lung cancer. The CDR3 spells CASSFRENTEAFF. The CDR3, as DNA: TGTGCCAGCAGTTTCCGAGAGAACACTGAAGCTTTCTTT.